A single count supports the clone carrying this TCR beta chain. In the study's own analysis: Reference gene primer amplification yielded estimated nucleated cell counts. TCRdb's table, derived via immunoSEQ multiplex PCR, lists solely in-frame clones and lacks some. V, J and clone size reflect that table, while D and trimming were determined from the DNA. The sample yields about 200,000 clones, around 82% seen once. This sample stems from a study of blood T cell repertoires in COVID-19. This CDR3 is 13 amino acids long. Germline CDR1 and CDR2: MDHEN and SYDVKM. Losses at the gene ends were 9 bases for V and 6 bases for J; bases not matched to a gene: 6.

The rearrangement uses TRBV28 and TRBJ1-5, with 9 bases identical to TRBD1. The sequence was obtained from a woman in her seventies with acute or convalescent COVID-19. Material: peripheral blood. CDR3 loop: CASRTGVGQPQHF. The CDR3 region has the DNA TGTGCCAGTAGGACAGGGGTCGGTCAGCCCCAGCATTTT.